This TCR beta chain was captured by sequencing in a study of T cell repertoires in aging, cancer and after chemotherapy. Peripheral blood genomic DNA, not sorted cells or RNA, was the template. A mixed TRB-A/B primer pool amplified rearranged TRB by multiplex touch-down PCR. MiXCR was run by TCRdb on the multiplex PCR reads, yielding one entry per CDR3 protein. This sample has approximately 1,600 distinct CDR3 sequences, with around a fifth found just once. This CDR3 is built from 16 residues. Germline loops: CDR1 KGHDR, CDR2 SFDVKD. With V trimmed by 3 bases and J by 3 bases, 2 bases remained unmatched. Relative to its sample, this clonotype is medium-sized.

The gene calls are TRBV24-1 and TRBJ2-2; 11 positions agree with TRBD1. Sequencing used blood. This sequence was found in a human donor with a solid tumor. CDR3 in DNA: TGTGCCACCAGTGATGTGGGACAGGGGGACACCGGGGAGCTGTTTTTT. Encoded protein: CATSDVGQGDTGELFF.